A single sample is the source of the 3 T cell receptor beta chains below, sequenced in a study of T-cell memory formation after mild COVID-19. In TCRdb, the 5' RACE reads were re-called with MiXCR into one record per CDR3 protein. This sample has hundreds of thousands of distinct CDR3 sequences, with roughly 18% found just once. Sequences were obtained from PBMCs or a T cell subset sorted from them (not recorded which). All receptors derive from an adult woman who had mild COVID-19 (a few samples of this study predate the infection). Cell type and time point are not known.

This chain connects TRBV7-9 to TRBJ1-2; 7 nucleotides line up with TRBD1. The junction had 5 bases not matched to a gene; V was cut back by 3 bases and J by 7 bases. The CDR3 spans 13 residues. Germline-derived CDR1 and CDR2 are SEHNR and FQNEAQ (reference sequence). As DNA, the CDR3 is TGTGCCAGCAGCTTTCAGGGGGTTGGTGGCTACACCTTC. Translating gives CASSFQGVGGYTF.

The gene calls are TRBV7-6 and TRBJ2-7; a possible D gene is TRBD1 (6 bases). CDR3 length: 15 residues. Trimming pared 5 bases from V and 0 bases from J, leaving 14 bases between. Germline CDR1 and CDR2: SGHVS and FNYEAQ. The CDR3: CASSRRTESSYEQYF. The CDR3 bases are TGTGCCAGCAGCAGAAGGACAGAATCCTCCTACGAGCAGTACTTC.

The V gene is TRBV5-1, the J gene TRBJ1-2, with D perhaps TRBD1 (5 bases). The germline gives CDR1 SGHRS, CDR2 YFSETQ. The CDR3 totals 12 residues. Trimming cost V 4 bases and J 7 bases, with 11 bases left between them. The chain's CDR3 is CASSPDTSGYTF. The CDR3, as DNA: TGCGCCAGCAGCCCGGACACGTCTGGCTACACCTTC.